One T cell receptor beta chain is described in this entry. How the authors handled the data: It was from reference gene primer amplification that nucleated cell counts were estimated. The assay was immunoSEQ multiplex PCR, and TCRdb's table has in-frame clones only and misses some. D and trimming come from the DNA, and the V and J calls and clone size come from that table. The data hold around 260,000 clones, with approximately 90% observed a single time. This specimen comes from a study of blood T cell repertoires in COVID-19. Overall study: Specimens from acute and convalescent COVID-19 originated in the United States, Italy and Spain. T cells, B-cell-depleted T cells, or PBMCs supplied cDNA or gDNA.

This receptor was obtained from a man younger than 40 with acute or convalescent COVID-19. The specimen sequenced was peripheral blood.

As DNA, the CDR3 is TGTGCCAGCAGCCGAAGAAGGGGGATATGGGAGCAGTTCTTC. Its protein is CASSRRRGIWEQFF. This sequence joins TRBV4-2 and TRBJ2-1; tentative D call: TRBD1 (6 bases). There are 14 residues in the CDR3. V lost 4 bases and J 10 bases, leaving 17 bases between the germline ends. The V gene's germline CDR1 is LGHNA and CDR2 YNFKEQ.